The 21 T cell receptor beta chains below all came from one sample that was sequenced in a study of blood T cell repertoires in COVID-19. Generated by immunoSEQ multiplex PCR, the TCRdb table keeps only in-frame clones and is missing some. The sample shows under 350,000 clones, more than 85% of them seen only once. Material for sequencing was peripheral blood. Receptors originate from a man between 18 and 29 years old with active or convalescent COVID-19.

The chain couples TRBV6-2 or TRBV6-3 to TRBJ2-3; 9 bases are shared with TRBD1. The germline V gene has CDR1 MNHEY and CDR2 SVGEGT. V shed 4 bases, J shed 4 bases, and the junction held 3 bases outside the gene matches. The CDR3 covers 14 residues. The chain's CDR3 is CASSWGQGPDTQYF. The DNA for the CDR3 is TGTGCCAGCAGTTGGGGACAGGGCCCAGATACGCAGTATTTT.

This rearrangement joins TRBV6-5 to TRBJ1-5, with 7 bases fitting TRBD1. This CDR3 region has 15 residues. The V and J ends lost 6 bases and 7 bases, in that order; junction bases with no gene match: 12. Germline CDR1 is MNHEY and CDR2 is SVGAGI. Here the CDR3 DNA reads TGTGCCAGCAGACCGGGACAGACAACAAGGCAGCCCCAGCATTTT. It specifies CASRPGQTTRQPQHF.

DNA of the CDR3: TGTGCCAGCAGTGCTGTAGCGGGGGGGAATGAGCAGTTCTTC. Its translation: CASSAVAGGNEQFF. The chain uses TRBV2 and TRBJ2-1; 11 nucleotides line up with TRBD2. This CDR3 comprises 14 residues. The V and J ends lost 4 bases and 7 bases, in that order; junction bases with no gene match: 3. Germline loops: CDR1 SNHLY, CDR2 FYNNEI.

This clone was recorded only once. The CDR3 coding sequence is TGTGCCAGCAGTTACCCAACAGGGTCCGGGGCTTTCTTT. Protein: CASSYPTGSGAFF. The chain couples TRBV6-5 to TRBJ1-1, with D maybe TRBD1 (6 bases). The CDR3 has 13 residues. Germline loops: CDR1 MNHEY, CDR2 SVGAGI. V was shortened by 2 bases and J by 11 bases, with 15 bases between the two germline ends.

In DNA, the CDR3 is TGCGCCAGCAGCTTCGGGACAGCATATGGCTACACCTTC. Protein sequence: CASSFGTAYGYTF. The chain is built from TRBV5-1 and TRBJ1-2, with 7 nucleotides matching TRBD1. The ends lost 2 bases at V and 5 bases at J; junction bases unmatched: 3. Germline CDR1 reads SGHRS; CDR2 reads YFSETQ. CDR3 length equals 13 residues.

The rearrangement links TRBV7-6 to TRBJ2-1, with D possibly being TRBD1 (6 bases). The CDR3 covers 15 residues. From germline, CDR1 is SGHVS and CDR2 FNYEAQ. Trimming removed 2 bases at V and 6 bases at J, with 14 bases between. The CDR3 coding sequence is TGTGCCAGCAGCTTAACCTCAGGGGTTTCCAATGAGCAGTTCTTC. This sequence encodes CASSLTSGVSNEQFF.

The chain couples TRBV20-1 to TRBJ2-7, with a possible D match to TRBD2 (6 bases). Germline values: CDR1 DFQATT, CDR2 SNEGSKA (reference sequence). The CDR3 runs 11 residues. For the CDR3, the DNA is TGCAGCGCCGGAGGGAGCTACGAGCAGTACTTC. Protein: CSAGGSYEQYF.

The chain is built from TRBV2 and TRBJ1-2; tentatively, D is TRBD1 (6 bases). Germline CDR1 and CDR2: SNHLY and FYNNEI. V was shortened by 8 bases and J by 10 bases, with 14 bases between the two germline ends. The CDR3 runs 11 residues. CDR3 nucleotides: TGTGCCAGCTCAGGGACACTGGACTACACCTTC. Protein sequence: CASSGTLDYTF.

The chain joins TRBV10-2 to TRBJ2-7; TRBD2 matches at 7 bases. CDR1 and CDR2 (germline): WSHSY, SAAADI. The CDR3 loop spans 15 amino acids. V was pared by 3 bases and J by 2 bases, with 7 bases of the junction left unmatched. The CDR3 region is CASSEVWGGAYEQYF. The CDR3 nucleotides read TGCGCCAGCAGTGAAGTCTGGGGAGGGGCCTACGAGCAGTACTTC.

The V call is TRBV12-1, the J call TRBJ2-3; the table's D call, TRBD2, was not checked against the DNA. TRBV12-1 is a recognized pseudogene. The CDR3 runs to 16 residues. The CDR3 sequence is CASSLGSGGAGDTQYF. CDR3 nucleotides: TGTGCCAGCAGCTTGGGTAGCGGGGGGGCCGGTGATACGCAGTATTTT.

The chain uses TRBV7-9 and TRBJ1-1; D call uncertain. The V end lost 2 bases, the J end lost 8 bases, and 9 bases lay between the germline ends. This CDR3 comprises 12 residues. The V gene's germline CDR1 is SEHNR and CDR2 FQNEAQ (reference sequence). CDR3 DNA sequence: TGTGCCAGCAGCTTATCGGGAGCCGAAGCTTTCTTT. This codes for CASSLSGAEAFF.

The V gene is TRBV6-5, the J gene TRBJ1-1, with D perhaps TRBD1 (5 bases). Germline assignment: CDR1 MNHEY and CDR2 SVGAGI. CDR3 size: 13 residues. The V gene lost 9 bases and the J gene lost 1 base, with 12 bases spanning the gap. This CDR3 reads CASHNTGNTEAFF. The CDR3 DNA follows: TGTGCCAGTCACAACACAGGGAACACTGAAGCTTTCTTT.

The chain recombines TRBV7-6 with TRBJ2-3; a weak D match, TRBD1 (5 bases). There are 16 residues in the CDR3. Germline V gives CDR1 SGHVS, CDR2 FNYEAQ. Trimming left V 5 bases short and J 1 base short, with 16 bases between. CDR3 nucleotides: TGTGCCAGCAGCCACGCCTATGGGGCGGGCACAGATACGCAGTATTTT. Protein: CASSHAYGAGTDTQYF.

The gene calls are TRBV23-1 and TRBJ1-6, with a weak D call TRBD1 (5 bases). TRBV23-1 is labeled an ORF, and its function is uncertain. Trimming shortened V by 4 bases and J by 9 bases, and 19 bases separated the two germline ends. CDR3 length equals 16 residues. The CDR3 DNA sequence: TGCGCCAGCAGTCCCGACGACAGACAGATTGTTTCACCCCTCCACTTT. It specifies CASSPDDRQIVSPLHF.

This rearrangement joins TRBV28 to TRBJ2-2; 7 bases agree with TRBD2. Germline CDR1 reads MDHEN; CDR2 reads SYDVKM. Germline trimming cut 4 bases from V and 5 bases from J; bases unmatched to any gene: 7. The CDR3 is made up of 15 amino acids. CDR3: CASSSLGGGTGELFF. Here the CDR3 DNA reads TGTGCCAGCAGTTCCCTTGGGGGGGGAACCGGGGAGCTGTTTTTT.

The chain recombines TRBV7-9 with TRBJ1-4; 9 bases line up with TRBD1. The CDR3 totals 15 residues. CDR1 and CDR2 from the germline V gene are SEHNR and FQNEAQ (reference sequence). V trimming: 1 base; J trimming: 5 bases; junction bases outside the gene matches: 2. The CDR3 sequence: CASSLDRGRNEKLFF. The CDR3 DNA is TGTGCCAGCAGCTTAGACAGGGGGCGAAATGAAAAACTGTTTTTT.

The gene calls are TRBV18 and TRBJ2-1; 8 positions agree with TRBD2. Germline trimming cut 7 bases from V and 7 bases from J; bases unmatched to any gene: 9. Looked up from germline, CDR1 is KGHSH and CDR2 is LQKENI. CDR3 length: 14 residues. CDR3 nucleotide sequence: TGTGCCAGCTGGACGGGAGGGCCTGGTAATGAGCAGTTCTTC. It is translated as CASWTGGPGNEQFF.

The V call is TRBV9, the J call TRBJ1-2; TRBD1 is a possible D gene (5 bases). The CDR3 spans 16 residues. Germline V gene lookup returns CDR1 SGDLS and CDR2 YYNGEE. V dropped 0 bases and J dropped 3 bases, with 15 bases sitting between them. CDR3 in DNA: TGTGCCAGCAGCGTAGCCTTGGCTCGGGGGGACTATGGCTACACCTTC. Protein product: CASSVALARGDYGYTF.

This clone has only one observation. The rearrangement joins TRBV10-2 to TRBJ2-7; D call uncertain. V shed 2 bases and J shed 1 base, with 6 bases lying between them. Looked up from germline, CDR1 is WSHSY and CDR2 is SAAADI. This CDR3 region has 13 residues. The CDR3 sequence: CASSEQSSYEQYF. The CDR3 nucleotides read TGCGCCAGCAGTGAGCAGTCATCCTACGAGCAGTACTTC.

This CDR3 is CASSQDYEQYF. CDR3 DNA: TGTGCCAGCAGCCAGGACTACGAGCAGTACTTC. The V and J genes are TRBV7-9 and TRBJ2-7; D gene ambiguous. Looked up from germline, CDR1 is SEHNR and CDR2 is FQNEAQ (reference sequence). Trimming removed 5 bases at V and 3 bases at J, with 5 bases between. CDR3 length: 11 amino acids.

As DNA, the CDR3 is TGTGCCAGCAGCTTCAAGATAGACAGCCGGGGGAATGAGCAGTTCTTC. Translation: CASSFKIDSRGNEQFF. J is TRBJ2-1 and V is TRBV11-2, with D perhaps matching TRBD2 (6 bases). V lost 3 bases, J lost 7 bases, and 19 bases lay in between. The CDR3 totals 16 residues. The germline V gene has CDR1 SGHAT and CDR2 FQNNGV.